This T cell receptor (beta chain) was recorded in a study of CD8 T cells in Susac syndrome. High-throughput TCR beta sequencing covered peripheral CD8+ and CD4+ T cells. The CD8+ and CD4+ T cells were negatively isolated, with the TEMRA cells enriched by FACS. Random hexamers were used to reverse transcribe roughly 0.5 to 1 ug of RNA. immunoSEQ multiplex PCR amplified TCR beta CDR3 across 54 Vbeta, 13 Jbeta. TCRdb re-analysed the immunoSEQ multiplex PCR reads in MiXCR, keeping a single row per CDR3 protein. The data contain about 190,000 distinct CDR3 sequences, around 93% of them singletons. CDR1 and CDR2 (germline): LNHDA, SQIVND (reference sequence). V was pared by 10 bases and J by 0 bases, with 12 bases between. CDR3 size: 14 residues.

This receptor was identified in a human donor in good health. The sequenced sample was CD4+ T cells from PBMCs. V usage is TRBV19 and J usage is TRBJ1-4, with D hard to call. Here the CDR3 DNA reads TGTGCCACCAGTCGACTTGCAACTAATGAAAAACTGTTTTTT. Translating gives CATSRLATNEKLFF.